Each of the 18 T cell receptor beta chains below was sequenced from the same sample in a study of shared clonotypes between healthy human individuals. Naive CD8 cells, CD45RO-negative and positively selected for CCR7, excluded terminally differentiated effector memory CD45RA+ cells. Assay used: immunoSEQ multiplex PCR; TCRdb lists only in-frame clones, some missing. This sample has about 700,000 clones, with roughly 94% found just once. The sequenced sample was naive CD8+ T cells sorted from blood. The receptors were gathered from a man aged 25 to 40 in good health.

The chain combines TRBV11-2 with TRBJ1-1, with D maybe TRBD1 (5 bases). V was pared by 1 base and J by 6 bases, with 12 bases between. The CDR3 runs 14 residues. Germline CDR1 reads SGHAT; CDR2 reads FQNNGV. The CDR3 spells CASSLGSGFPEAFF. The CDR3 nucleotides are TGTGCCAGCAGCTTAGGATCAGGGTTCCCTGAAGCTTTCTTT.

V gene TRBV28 combines with J gene TRBJ2-1; D assignment may be TRBD1 or TRBD2 (8 bases each). This CDR3 is built from 18 residues. V lost 6 bases and J lost 4, with 25 bases in between. Germline loops: CDR1 MDHEN, CDR2 SYDVKM. CDR3: CASSFVAGQVRDYNEQFF. For the CDR3, the DNA is TGTGCCAGCAGCTTTGTAGCGGGACAGGTTCGGGATTACAATGAGCAGTTCTTC.

This clone came up once. The chain couples TRBV6-1 to TRBJ2-5; 8 positions agree with TRBD1. V lost 11 bases, J lost 4 bases, and 6 bases stayed unmatched. The germline CDR1 and CDR2 sequences are MNHNS and SASEGT. CDR3 length: 12 amino acids. In nucleotides, the CDR3 is TGTGCCGCCGGACAGGGTTTAGAGACCCAGTACTTC. It is translated as CAAGQGLETQYF.

The chain carries TRBV14 and TRBJ2-2; D tentatively reads TRBD1 or TRBD2 (5 bases each). Germline CDR1 is SGHDN and CDR2 is FVKESK. The V end was cut by 5 bases, the J end by 7 bases, with 17 bases between. CDR3 length: 15 residues. The CDR3 sequence is CASSVFGARDGELFF. The CDR3 bases are TGTGCCAGCAGCGTTTTCGGGGCTCGGGACGGGGAGCTGTTTTTT.

The gene calls are TRBV28 and TRBJ2-7; D possibly corresponds to TRBD1 (6 bases). This CDR3 has 15 amino acids. Germline V CDR1 and CDR2: MDHEN, SYDVKM. V was clipped by 7 bases and J by 0 bases, with 16 bases between them. The DNA for the CDR3 is TGTGCCAGCAATAAAGGCCGGGACAACTCCTACGAGCAGTACTTC. The encoded protein is CASNKGRDNSYEQYF. The whole variable domain, remainder taken from reference TRBV28 and TRBJ2-7, is DVKVTQSSRYLVKRTGEKVFLECVQDMDHENMFWYRQDPGLGLRLIYFSYDVKMKEKGDIPEGYSVSREKKERFSLILESASTNQTSMYLCASNKGRDNSYEQYFGPGTRLTVT.

The chain joins TRBV9 to TRBJ2-1, with a possible D match to TRBD1 (6 bases). The CDR3 is 16 residues long. V was clipped by 0 bases and J by 6 bases, with 16 bases between them. Germline CDR1 reads SGDLS; CDR2 reads YYNGEE. CDR3 in DNA: TGTGCCAGCAGCGTAGAACGGACAGCGATAGGCAATGAGCAGTTCTTC. It encodes CASSVERTAIGNEQFF.

Remarks on this clone: Other DNA sequences in this sample translate to the same CDR3. The chain is built from TRBV6-1 and TRBJ1-1, with D possibly matching TRBD1 (6 bases). Trimming took off 5 bases at V and 3 bases at J, with 22 bases between the two ends. CDR1 is MNHNS, CDR2 SASEGT, per germline. The CDR3 loop spans 17 amino acids. The CDR3 bases are TGTGCCAGCAGTCAAGAACAGACAGGATTATTGGACACTGAAGCTTTCTTT. It is translated as CASSQEQTGLLDTEAFF.

This chain links TRBV7-9 with TRBJ2-1; 12 bases line up with TRBD1. Unmatched junction bases numbered 3, after V lost 5 bases and J lost 4 bases. The CDR3 consists of 15 residues. CDR1 SEHNR and CDR2 FQNEAQ come from the germline V gene (reference sequence). CDR3: CASSTGQGAYNEQFF. DNA for the CDR3: TGTGCCAGCAGCACGGGACAGGGGGCTTACAATGAGCAGTTCTTC.

The rearrangement links TRBV7-2 to TRBJ1-4; unclear D gene. This CDR3 contains 12 residues. V was trimmed by 2 bases and J by 8 bases, leaving 6 bases between them. Germline V gene data show CDR1 as SGHTA and CDR2 as FQGNSA. Here the CDR3 DNA reads TGTGCCAGCAGCTTAACAAGCGAAAAACTGTTTTTT. Encoded protein: CASSLTSEKLFF. The full variable domain, rest sourced from reference TRBV7-2 and TRBJ1-4, is GAGVSQSPSNKVTEKGKDVELRCDPISGHTALYWYRQSLGQGLEFLIYFQGNSAPDKSGLPSDRFSAERTGGSVSTLTIQRTQQEDSAVYLCASSLTSEKLFFGSGTQLSVL.

The rearrangement uses TRBV28 and TRBJ2-5, with 8 bases matching TRBD2. V was pared by 2 bases and J by 5 bases, with 13 bases of the junction left unmatched. Germline V gene lookup returns CDR1 MDHEN and CDR2 SYDVKM. This CDR3 is 17 amino acids long. The chain's CDR3 is CASSLTSGGSIGETQYF. The DNA of the CDR3 is TGTGCCAGCAGTTTAACCAGCGGGGGCTCCATCGGGGAGACCCAGTACTTC.

The CDR3, as DNA: TGTGCCAGCAGCTTAGACCGGACTAGCGGGAGGGCCGGTAGTGAGCAGTTCTTC. Translated: CASSLDRTSGRAGSEQFF. The chain combines TRBV13 with TRBJ2-1, with 15 bases aligning to TRBD2. V lost 1 base, J lost 9 bases, and 10 bases stayed unmatched. The CDR3 has 18 residues. The germline gives CDR1 PRHDT, CDR2 FYEKMQ (reference sequence).

The rearrangement uses TRBV7-9 and TRBJ2-5; TRBD2 matches at 7 bases. CDR1 SEHNR and CDR2 FQNEAQ come from the germline V gene (reference sequence). This CDR3 is 16 amino acids long. V was pared by 1 base and J by 3 bases, with 8 bases of the junction left unmatched. The CDR3 sequence: CASSLVAGAREETQYF. The CDR3 DNA reads as TGTGCCAGCAGCTTAGTGGCGGGAGCGAGGGAAGAGACCCAGTACTTC.

The V and J genes are TRBV28 and TRBJ2-7; D uncertain. The CDR3 runs 14 residues. Germline lookup yields CDR1 MDHEN and CDR2 SYDVKM. V was shortened by 6 bases and J by 2 bases, with 14 bases between the two germline ends. CDR3 loop: CASRLPSSPYEQYF. In nucleotides, the CDR3 is TGTGCCAGCAGACTCCCCAGCTCCCCCTACGAGCAGTACTTC.

This clone appeared once. The J gene is TRBJ2-3, the V gene TRBV28; D possibly corresponds to TRBD2 (5 bases). Germline V CDR1 and CDR2: MDHEN, SYDVKM. V was clipped by 3 bases and J by 1 base, with 11 bases between them. The CDR3 spans 15 residues. The CDR3: CASSFNLAGTDTQYF. CDR3 DNA sequence: TGTGCCAGCAGTTTTAACCTAGCAGGCACAGATACGCAGTATTTT.

V and J are TRBV4-3 and TRBJ2-7; possibly TRBD1 for D (6 bases). The germline V gene encodes CDR1 LGHNA and CDR2 YSLEER. The CDR3 length is 14 residues. With 1 base removed from V and 4 bases from J, the gap between germline ends came to 11 bases. CDR3 protein: CASSQGAGVYEQYF. The CDR3 DNA reads TGCGCCAGCAGCCAAGGCGCAGGGGTATACGAGCAGTACTTC.

The genes are TRBV4-3 and TRBJ2-5, with a possible D match to TRBD1 (5 bases). This CDR3 is built from 13 residues. V was shortened by 4 bases and J by 0 bases, with 6 bases between the two germline ends. CDR1 is LGHNA, CDR2 YSLEER, per germline. CDR3 in amino acids: CASSPGYQETQYF. The CDR3 nucleotides read TGCGCCAGCAGCCCAGGGTACCAAGAGACCCAGTACTTC.

The chain recombines TRBV5-1 with TRBJ2-7, with D perhaps matching TRBD1 or TRBD2 (6 bases each). V was trimmed by 3 bases and J by 6 bases, leaving 16 bases between them. The CDR3 covers 14 residues. The V gene's germline CDR1 is SGHRS and CDR2 YFSETQ. The CDR3 bases are TGCGCCAGCAGCTCAGGGGACTTGCCTATCGAGCAGTACTTC. It encodes CASSSGDLPIEQYF.

The count of this clone is one. The V call is TRBV4-1, the J call TRBJ1-5, with TRBD1 as a possible D gene (6 bases). Germline lookup yields CDR1 MGHRA and CDR2 YSYEKL. This CDR3 comprises 15 residues. Trimming stripped 0 bases from V and 6 bases from J, with 12 bases between. DNA of the CDR3: TGCGCCAGCAGCCAAGAACAGGGAGGCGTTCAGCCCCAGCATTTT. Amino acids: CASSQEQGGVQPQHF.